The 26 T cell receptor beta chains reported below all come from one sample, sequenced in a study of CD8+CD57+ T cells in acquired aplastic anemia. According to the study, genomic DNA was the template for TCR beta VDJ and CDR3 profiling. A single record per CDR3 protein comes from TCRdb applying MiXCR to the reads. The data show around 160,000 distinct CDR3 sequences, around 50% seen once. For sequencing, patients were chosen who had shown expansion of CD8+CD57+ cells by flow cytometry. The material sequenced was sorted CD4+, CD8+, or CD8+CD57+ T cells (not recorded which) from PBMCs. Every receptor here comes from a human donor with aplastic anemia.

The CDR3: CASTEPTGNTEAFF. The CDR3 coding sequence is TGTGCCAGCACCGAGCCAACAGGAAACACTGAAGCTTTCTTT. V gene TRBV9 combines with J gene TRBJ1-1; maybe TRBD1 (5 bases). Germline V gene data show CDR1 as SGDLS and CDR2 as YYNGEE. V lost 6 bases, J lost 2 bases, and 14 bases lay in between. The CDR3 runs to 14 residues.

This clonotype was found many times. The V call is TRBV19, the J call TRBJ2-3; either TRBD1 or TRBD2 may fit D (5 bases each). V gave up 10 bases and J gave up 0 bases, with 14 bases separating them. The CDR3 runs to 14 residues. The germline V gene encodes CDR1 LNHDA and CDR2 SQIVND (reference sequence). The CDR3 region is CATLPGPSTDTQYF. In DNA, the CDR3 is TGTGCCACCCTACCGGGACCAAGCACAGATACGCAGTATTTT.

In its sample, this clonotype was seen a few times. The CDR3 coding sequence is TGTGCCCTGACAGGGCCGGGTGAGCAGTACTTC. It codes for CALTGPGEQYF. The rearrangement joins TRBV2 to TRBJ2-7, with 7 positions matching TRBD1. From germline, CDR1 is SNHLY and CDR2 FYNNEI. The CDR3 is 11 residues long. V shed 11 bases and J 7 bases; nucleotides not matched to a gene: 8.

This clonotype was seen many times. The chain links TRBV19 to TRBJ2-7, with 9 positions matching TRBD2. The germline CDR1 and CDR2 sequences are LNHDA and SQIVND (reference sequence). The ends lost 5 bases at V and 6 bases at J; junction bases unmatched: 5. This CDR3 is 13 amino acids long. The CDR3, as DNA: TGTGCCAGTAGTTTAGCGGGAGCTGGCGAGCAGTACTTC. As protein: CASSLAGAGEQYF.

This clonotype was detected ten times or more. The chain is built from TRBV11-2 and TRBJ1-6, with 7 bases fitting TRBD1. The CDR3 extends over 14 amino acids. Trimming removed 5 bases from V and 6 bases from J; junction bases left unmatched: 4. Per the germline V gene, CDR1 is SGHAT and CDR2 is FQNNGV. The CDR3 DNA follows: TGTGCCAGCAGCCCAAGACAGGGTAATTCACCCCTCCACTTT. Protein sequence: CASSPRQGNSPLHF. Looking up the rest from reference TRBV11-2 and TRBJ1-6 gives the full variable domain: EAGVAQSPRYKIIEKRQSVAFWCNPISGHATLYWYQQILGQGPKLLIQFQNNGVVDDSQLPKDRFSAERLKGVDSTLKIQPAKLEDSAVYLCASSPRQGNSPLHFGNGTRLTVT.

V is TRBV24-1 and J is TRBJ2-7, with TRBD1 as a possible D gene (6 bases). This CDR3 is built from 15 residues. The V gene lost 7 bases and the J gene lost 6 bases, with 21 bases spanning the gap. The germline V gene encodes CDR1 KGHDR and CDR2 SFDVKD. CDR3 in DNA: TGTGCCACCAGGGAGATGGGACATAGGGCGGCCGAGCAGTACTTC. This gives the protein CATREMGHRAAEQYF.

This clonotype was detected ten times or more. One end of the junction is discordant with germline, which a read error may explain. This sequence joins TRBV7-7 and TRBJ2-5; D is ambiguous. From germline, CDR1 is SSHAT and CDR2 FNYEAQ (reference sequence). This CDR3 has 12 amino acids. The CDR3 protein is CASSLNGETQYF. CDR3 nucleotides: TGTGCTAGCAGCCTAAATGGAGAGACCCAGTACTTC.

The table lists this clonotype with many counts. The CDR3 loop reads CASSLGVSGYEQYF. The CDR3 coding sequence is TGTGCCAGCAGTTTAGGAGTGTCAGGCTACGAGCAGTACTTC. V gene TRBV12-3 or TRBV12-4 combines with J gene TRBJ2-7; D call uncertain. This CDR3 has 14 amino acids. Trimming pared 1 base from V and 3 bases from J, leaving 10 bases between.

The sample holds many counts of this clonotype. The chain recombines TRBV7-8 with TRBJ2-7, with D unclear. V was shortened by 5 bases and J by 3 bases, with 17 bases between the two germline ends. CDR1 is SGHVS and CDR2 is FQNEAQ in the germline V gene. The CDR3 runs 15 residues. The CDR3 loop is CASSQSLSAVYEQYF. The CDR3 DNA reads as TGTGCCAGCAGCCAAAGCCTATCCGCGGTCTACGAGCAGTACTTC.

The chain couples TRBV28 to TRBJ1-6, with D possibly matching TRBD1 (5 bases). The germline gives CDR1 MDHEN, CDR2 SYDVKM. The CDR3 has 16 amino acids. V dropped 8 bases and J dropped 7 bases, with 21 bases sitting between them. CDR3 residues: CASGLSPDSSNSPLHF. For the CDR3, the DNA is TGTGCCAGCGGACTCTCTCCTGACAGCTCCAATTCACCCCTCCACTTT.

The chain couples TRBV11-1 to TRBJ2-3; TRBD2 aligns across 8 bases. The CDR3 consists of 16 residues. V was clipped by 2 bases and J by 6 bases; unmatched bases: 10. Germline V lookup: CDR1 SGHAT, CDR2 FQDESV (reference sequence). This chain's CDR3 is CASSLSGRGGIDTQYF. The CDR3 nucleotides are TGTGCCAGCAGCTTATCAGGACGGGGGGGCATCGATACGCAGTATTTT. The whole variable domain, filled in from reference TRBV11-1 and TRBJ2-3, reads EAEVAQSPRYKITEKSQAVAFWCDPISGHATLYWYRQILGQGPELLVQFQDESVVDDSQLPKDRFSAERLKGVDSTLKIQPAELGDSAMYLCASSLSGRGGIDTQYFGPGTRLTVL.

In its sample, this clonotype was seen many times. The CDR3 loop reads CASSLDRVNTEAFF. CDR3 DNA sequence: TGTGCCAGCAGTCTAGACAGGGTGAACACTGAAGCTTTCTTT. The rearrangement joins TRBV6-5 to TRBJ1-1; the match to TRBD1 covers 7 bases. V gave up 5 bases and J gave up 0 bases; unmatched junction bases: 3. CDR3 length equals 14 residues. Per germline, CDR1 MNHEY and CDR2 SVGAGI.

This clonotype was detected ten times or more. The junction departs from the called germline gene at one end, perhaps through a read error. The chain employs TRBV4-3 and TRBJ2-7, with 7 bases identical to TRBD1. CDR3 length: 15 residues. Germline CDR1 and CDR2: LGHNA and YSLEER. CDR3 coding DNA: TGCGCCAGCAGCCAAGACAGGGGGACGAGTGGATTGGAGTCCTTC. This encodes CASSQDRGTSGLESF.

A few counts support this clonotype. The chain recombines TRBV7-9 with TRBJ2-3; tentatively, D is TRBD1 (5 bases). The CDR3 runs 14 residues. V was shortened by 2 bases and J by 2 bases, with 8 bases between the two germline ends. The germline V gene encodes CDR1 SEHNR and CDR2 FQNEAQ (reference sequence). The CDR3 is CASSLSRDTDTQYF. CDR3 nucleotide sequence: TGTGCCAGCAGCTTATCCAGGGACACAGATACGCAGTATTTT.

The chain combines TRBV20-1 with TRBJ1-6; D gene uncertain. The germline gives CDR1 DFQATT, CDR2 SNEGSKA (reference sequence). V was pared by 3 bases and J by 13 bases, with 1 base between. This CDR3 is built from 8 residues. CDR3 amino acids: CSASPLHF. CDR3 nucleotides: TGCAGTGCTAGCCCCCTCCACTTT.

Many counts were recorded for this clonotype. The chain links TRBV7-3 to TRBJ2-7; D might be TRBD2 (7 bases). Trimming left V 0 bases short and J 6 bases short, with 12 bases between. CDR1 is SGHTA and CDR2 is FQGTGA in the germline V gene. CDR3 length equals 14 residues. The CDR3 DNA reads TGTGCCAGCAGCTTAACAGGGGGGGGAACCGAGCAGTACTTC. Translated, it gives CASSLTGGGTEQYF.

As for this clonotype: The DNA is omitted, as the CDR3 cannot be located on it reliably, and the CDR3 follows TCRdb's listing. This chain joins TRBV11-1 and TRBJ2-7; the table names TRBD1, a call not compared with the DNA. Ends included, the CDR3 has 20 residues. Germline V gene data show CDR1 as SGHAT and CDR2 as FQDESV (reference sequence). The CDR3 loop reads CASSLPSCASSQGNKPEQYF.

This rearrangement joins TRBV7-9 to TRBJ2-7, with D unclear. Trimming left V 6 bases short and J 7 bases short, with 10 bases between. Germline loops: CDR1 SEHNR, CDR2 FQNEAQ (reference sequence). The CDR3 consists of 11 residues. In nucleotides, the CDR3 is TGTGCCAGCAGTTTGAGTTTGGAGCAGTACTTC. It is translated as CASSLSLEQYF.

This chain links TRBV28 with TRBJ1-6; 7 bases are shared with TRBD1. Germline-derived CDR1 and CDR2 are MDHEN and SYDVKM. This CDR3 is built from 14 residues. Losses at the gene ends were 5 bases for V and 7 bases for J; bases not matched to a gene: 5. CDR3 DNA: TGTGCCAGCAGTGGGGACAGCTTCAATTCACCCCTCCACTTT. Its protein product is CASSGDSFNSPLHF. Full variable domain (outside the CDR3, taken from reference TRBV28 and TRBJ1-6): DVKVTQSSRYLVKRTGEKVFLECVQDMDHENMFWYRQDPGLGLRLIYFSYDVKMKEKGDIPEGYSVSREKKERFSLILESASTNQTSMYLCASSGDSFNSPLHFGNGTRLTVT.

A few counts support this clonotype. The chain carries TRBV24-1 and TRBJ1-5; weak D call: TRBD1 (5 bases). CDR1 KGHDR and CDR2 SFDVKD come from the germline V gene. The V end lost 6 bases, the J end lost 6 bases, and 23 bases lay between the germline ends. The CDR3 extends over 17 amino acids. The CDR3 DNA reads TGTGCCACCAGTTCTGGGGGGTCCAGCTCTGCGGTTCAGCCCCAGCATTTT. It codes for CATSSGGSSSAVQPQHF.

This clonotype occurred many times. The chain uses TRBV29-1 and TRBJ2-1; D ambiguous. The germline V gene encodes CDR1 SQVTM and CDR2 ANQGSEA. The CDR3 extends over 12 amino acids. Trimming shortened V by 7 bases and J by 6 bases, and 13 bases separated the two germline ends. The CDR3 DNA reads TGCAGCGCGGATATAAAAGTCAATGAGCAGTTCTTC. Its translation: CSADIKVNEQFF.

This chain joins TRBV20-1 and TRBJ2-5, with 12 bases matching TRBD2. In germline, CDR1 is DFQATT, CDR2 SNEGSKA (reference sequence). Losses at the gene ends were 5 bases for V and 5 bases for J; bases not matched to a gene: 3. The CDR3 covers 13 residues. This CDR3 is CSALTSGRETQYF. DNA for the CDR3: TGCAGTGCTCTCACTAGCGGGAGGGAGACCCAGTACTTC.

V is TRBV2 and J is TRBJ1-2; the match to TRBD1 covers 7 bases. J gave up 0 bases and V 8 bases, and 9 bases lay outside the gene matches. Per the germline V gene, CDR1 is SNHLY and CDR2 is FYNNEI. This CDR3 comprises 15 residues. The CDR3 is CASFTGQQANYGYTF. DNA for the CDR3: TGTGCCAGCTTCACGGGACAGCAGGCTAACTATGGCTACACCTTC.

This sequence joins TRBV15 and TRBJ2-7; no definite D call. This CDR3 has 15 amino acids. The V end lost 4 bases, the J end lost 6 bases, and 19 bases lay between the germline ends. The germline V gene encodes CDR1 LNHNV and CDR2 YYDKDF (reference sequence). CDR3 in amino acids: CATSTTPLGRAEQYF. CDR3 in DNA: TGTGCCACCAGCACTACCCCGCTAGGTAGAGCCGAGCAGTACTTC.

The chain couples TRBV5-1 to TRBJ2-2; 8 bases are a match to TRBD2. The V gene end was trimmed by 4 bases and the J gene end by 1 base; junction bases not matched to a gene: 6. Per the germline V gene, CDR1 is SGHRS and CDR2 is YFSETQ. This CDR3 is built from 16 residues. This CDR3 reads CASSLLAGRNTGELFF. The CDR3 DNA sequence: TGCGCCAGCAGCCTTTTAGCGGGGAGGAACACCGGGGAGCTGTTTTTT.

This clonotype was seen ten or more times. V is TRBV5-1 and J is TRBJ2-1; no definite D call. V gave up 4 bases and J gave up 6 bases, with 17 bases separating them. The germline V gene encodes CDR1 SGHRS and CDR2 YFSETQ. CDR3 length equals 15 residues. The CDR3 loop is CASSLGPQSTNEQFF. The CDR3 DNA follows: TGCGCCAGCAGCCTCGGGCCCCAAAGCACCAATGAGCAGTTCTTC.